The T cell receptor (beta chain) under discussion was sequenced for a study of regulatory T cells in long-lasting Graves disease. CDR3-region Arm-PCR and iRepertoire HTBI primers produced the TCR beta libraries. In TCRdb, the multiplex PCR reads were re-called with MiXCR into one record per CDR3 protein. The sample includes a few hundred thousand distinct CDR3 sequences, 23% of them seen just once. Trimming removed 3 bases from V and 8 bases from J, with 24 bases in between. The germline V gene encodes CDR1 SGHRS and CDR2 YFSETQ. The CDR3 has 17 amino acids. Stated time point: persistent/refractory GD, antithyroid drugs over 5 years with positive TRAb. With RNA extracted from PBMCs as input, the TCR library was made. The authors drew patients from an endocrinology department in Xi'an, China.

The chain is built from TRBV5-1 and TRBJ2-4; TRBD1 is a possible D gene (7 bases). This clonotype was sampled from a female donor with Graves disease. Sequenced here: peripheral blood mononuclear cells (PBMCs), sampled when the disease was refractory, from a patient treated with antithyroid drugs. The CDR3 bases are TGCGCCAGCAGCTCCCGACAGGGACTTTGGCAAAGGGACATTCAGTACTTC. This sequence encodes CASSSRQGLWQRDIQYF.